These 27 T cell receptor beta chains were sequenced from one sample in a study of OX40 agonist ivuxolimab in advanced cancers. Assay used: immunoSEQ multiplex PCR; TCRdb lists only in-frame clones, some missing. Here the sample spans 150,000 to 180,000 clones, 85% to 95% being singletons. Specimen: CD4+ or CD8+ T cells sorted from blood, collected in a trial of the OX40 agonist ivuxolimab. The source is an adult with an advanced solid tumor such as melanoma, head and neck, liver or kidney cancer.

The chain has TRBV5-1 and TRBJ1-5; the match to TRBD1 covers 11 bases. Trimming took 0 bases from V and 7 from J; bases not matched to a gene: 3. The CDR3 totals 15 residues. From germline, CDR1 is SGHRS and CDR2 YFSETQ. The CDR3 sequence: CASSLGGQGDQPQHF. In DNA form, the CDR3 reads TGCGCCAGCAGCTTGGGGGGACAGGGGGACCAGCCCCAGCATTTT.

The CDR3 DNA sequence: TGTGCCAGCAGTTACTCGAGTAGACAGAACACTGAAGCTTTCTTT. Amino acids: CASSYSSRQNTEAFF. The rearrangement joins TRBV6-5 to TRBJ1-1; D unclear. Germline V lookup: CDR1 MNHEY, CDR2 SVGAGI. V gave up 0 bases and J gave up 1 base, with 9 bases separating them. The CDR3 has 15 amino acids.

The chain combines TRBV5-1 with TRBJ2-7; D gene ambiguous. The V end was cut by 0 bases, the J end by 7 bases, with 5 bases between. This CDR3 has 11 residues. Germline-derived CDR1 and CDR2 are SGHRS and YFSETQ. This CDR3 reads CASSLVGEQYF. The CDR3 bases are TGCGCCAGCAGCTTGGTGGGTGAGCAGTACTTC.

This rearrangement joins TRBV4-3 to TRBJ2-3; possible D gene TRBD2, 6 bases. Trimming removed 0 bases from V and 2 bases from J, with 15 bases in between. The CDR3 has 17 residues. Germline CDR1 LGHNA, CDR2 YSLEER. DNA for the CDR3: TGCGCCAGCAGCCAAGATCCAGGGCAGCGGGTCACAGATACGCAGTATTTT. Protein sequence: CASSQDPGQRVTDTQYF.

This clone has only one observation. The V call is TRBV5-1, the J call TRBJ1-1; D is possibly TRBD1 (6 bases). Germline V CDR1 and CDR2: SGHRS, YFSETQ. V lost 4 bases, J lost 5 bases, and 15 bases lay in between. CDR3 length: 14 amino acids. The CDR3 region is CASSHPRGATEAFF. CDR3 bases: TGCGCCAGCAGCCATCCGAGGGGGGCGACTGAAGCTTTCTTT. The whole variable domain, remainder taken from reference TRBV5-1 and TRBJ1-1, is KAGVTQTPRYLIKTRGQQVTLSCSPISGHRSVSWYQQTPGQGLQFLFEYFSETQRNKGNFPGRFSGRQFSNSRSEMNVSTLELGDSALYLCASSHPRGATEAFFGQGTRLTVV.

This rearrangement joins TRBV19 to TRBJ1-5, with TRBD1 as a possible D gene (6 bases). The CDR3 extends over 15 amino acids. The ends were cut back, 6 bases at V and 3 bases at J, with 15 bases in the middle. CDR1 is LNHDA and CDR2 is SQIVND in the germline V gene (reference sequence). CDR3 in DNA: TGTGCCAGTAGATGGGGCGGACAGCACAATCAGCCCCAGCATTTT. It codes for CASRWGGQHNQPQHF.

The V and J genes are TRBV5-4 and TRBJ2-7, with D perhaps matching TRBD2 (6 bases). The V gene lost 1 base and the J gene lost 3 bases, with 14 bases spanning the gap. Germline-derived CDR1 and CDR2 are SGHNT and YYREEE (reference sequence). This CDR3 is 15 amino acids long. The CDR3, as DNA: TGTGCCAGCAGCTTGTCTAGCATAGCGGTCTACGAGCAGTACTTC. Amino acids: CASSLSSIAVYEQYF.

This rearrangement joins TRBV6-6 to TRBJ2-3, with D possibly being TRBD1 (8 bases). This CDR3 has 16 residues. V lost 6 bases, J lost 1 base, and 17 bases lay in between. Germline values: CDR1 MNHNY, CDR2 SVGAGI (reference sequence). The CDR3 sequence: CASSRTGGGGTDTQYF. The CDR3 bases are TGTGCCAGCAGCCGAACAGGGGGAGGGGGCACAGATACGCAGTATTTT.

This clone was observed once. This chain connects TRBV5-4 to TRBJ2-3; D tentatively fits TRBD1 or TRBD2 (7 bases each). CDR3 length equals 16 residues. Germline V lookup: CDR1 SGHNT, CDR2 YYREEE (reference sequence). The V and J ends lost 4 bases and 4 bases respectively, with 19 bases between them. The CDR3 DNA is TGTGCCAGCAGCCCCCGGGGGAGGGGGCGCGCAGATACGCAGTATTTT. Translating it yields CASSPRGRGRADTQYF.

V gene TRBV4-1 combines with J gene TRBJ1-1, with 7 bases matching TRBD1. This CDR3 is built from 16 residues. V was pared by 0 bases and J by 2 bases, with 6 bases of the junction left unmatched. Per the germline V gene, CDR1 is MGHRA and CDR2 is YSYEKL. The CDR3 coding sequence is TGCGCCAGCAGCCAAGATTCAGGGGGGCCTAACACTGAAGCTTTCTTT. Amino acids: CASSQDSGGPNTEAFF.

The V gene is TRBV5-1, the J gene TRBJ1-5; D unclear. CDR1 is SGHRS and CDR2 is YFSETQ in the germline V gene. Trimming took 0 bases from V and 5 from J, leaving 12 bases between them. This CDR3 comprises 15 residues. DNA of the CDR3: TGCGCCAGCAGCTTGGTTGCCGGCTATTATCAGCCCCAGCATTTT. It encodes CASSLVAGYYQPQHF.

The chain couples TRBV4-3 to TRBJ2-2; weak D call: TRBD2 (6 bases). Germline CDR1 is LGHNA and CDR2 is YSLEER. The CDR3 extends over 14 amino acids. V was pared by 1 base and J by 4 bases, with 7 bases between. DNA for the CDR3: TGCGCCAGCAGCCAAGTCGGGGGCACCGGGGAGCTGTTTTTT. Translation gives CASSQVGGTGELFF.

This clone showed up just once. CDR3 sequence (DNA): TGTGCCAGCAGTTACGGTCAGGAGCGGGGCTACACCTTC. Its protein product is CASSYGQERGYTF. This chain joins TRBV6-6 and TRBJ1-2; the D is unclear. V was shortened by 2 bases and J by 8 bases, with 12 bases between the two germline ends. This CDR3 region has 13 residues. Germline CDR1 and CDR2: MNHNY and SVGAGI (reference sequence).

This clone was seen once. This chain joins TRBV18 and TRBJ1-1; unclear D gene. The CDR3 length is 13 residues. Germline V gene data show CDR1 as KGHSH and CDR2 as LQKENI. Trimming took off 6 bases at V and 1 base at J, with 9 bases between the two ends. The CDR3 loop is CASSREENTEAFF. In DNA form, the CDR3 reads TGTGCCAGCTCGAGAGAGGAGAACACTGAAGCTTTCTTT. Full variable domain (remainder filled in from reference TRBV18 and TRBJ1-1): NAGVMQNPRHLVRRRGQEARLRCSPMKGHSHVYWYRQLPEEGLKFMVYLQKENIIDESGMPKERFSAEFPKEGPSILRIQQVVRGDSAAYFCASSREENTEAFFGQGTRLTVV.

The rearrangement uses TRBV5-1 and TRBJ2-3, with D perhaps TRBD1 (6 bases). V was cut by 0 bases and J by 2 bases, with 19 bases left in between. Germline V lookup: CDR1 SGHRS, CDR2 YFSETQ. The CDR3 has 18 amino acids. The CDR3 loop reads CASSLGPGAFKHTDTQYF. The CDR3 DNA is TGCGCCAGCAGCTTGGGTCCAGGGGCGTTTAAACACACAGATACGCAGTATTTT. Full variable domain (remainder filled in from reference TRBV5-1 and TRBJ2-3): KAGVTQTPRYLIKTRGQQVTLSCSPISGHRSVSWYQQTPGQGLQFLFEYFSETQRNKGNFPGRFSGRQFSNSRSEMNVSTLELGDSALYLCASSLGPGAFKHTDTQYFGPGTRLTVL.

This chain uses TRBV28 with TRBJ1-3; perhaps TRBD1 as D (6 bases). CDR1 is MDHEN, CDR2 SYDVKM, per germline. The CDR3 contains 17 residues. V lost 5 bases, J lost 4 bases, and 21 bases lay in between. Written as DNA, the CDR3 is TGTGCCAGCAGTGTACTAGGGATCATAGGGGGAGGAAACACCATATATTTT. It encodes CASSVLGIIGGGNTIYF.

The chain has TRBV5-1 and TRBJ2-3; 8 bases line up with TRBD2. This CDR3 is 14 amino acids long. V lost 4 bases to trimming and J lost 2 bases; unmatched junction nucleotides: 3. The germline gives CDR1 SGHRS, CDR2 YFSETQ. In DNA, the CDR3 is TGCGCCAGCAGCCCCGGACTAGCCACAGATACGCAGTATTTT. The encoded protein is CASSPGLATDTQYF.

V usage is TRBV6-5 and J usage is TRBJ1-4; D may be TRBD1 (6 bases). V dropped 7 bases and J dropped 7 bases, with 16 bases sitting between them. Germline V gene lookup returns CDR1 MNHEY and CDR2 SVGAGI. The CDR3 runs 14 residues. This CDR3 reads CASKNWGRVEKLFF. The CDR3 coding sequence is TGTGCCAGCAAAAATTGGGGGCGTGTTGAAAAACTGTTTTTT.

The gene calls are TRBV6-4 and TRBJ2-3; TRBD1 might be the D (6 bases). Germline CDR1 is MRHNA and CDR2 is SNTAGT. The CDR3 is 14 amino acids. V was pared by 5 bases and J by 2 bases, with 11 bases between. The CDR3 is CASSTGLHTDTQYF. The DNA for the CDR3 is TGTGCCAGCAGTACAGGGCTCCACACAGATACGCAGTATTTT.

The chain is built from TRBV28 and TRBJ2-1; 7 nucleotides line up with TRBD2. Germline V gives CDR1 MDHEN, CDR2 SYDVKM. J lost 7 bases, V lost 5 bases, and 8 bases had no gene match. This CDR3 is 14 amino acids long. For the CDR3, the DNA is TGTGCCAGCAGTCCTCATGGGGGGGGGAATGAGCAGTTCTTC. Amino acid sequence: CASSPHGGGNEQFF.

The V call is TRBV7-6, the J call TRBJ1-2, with a tentative D call TRBD1 (5 bases). CDR3 size: 13 residues. Trimming stripped 2 bases from V and 8 bases from J, with 12 bases between. Germline CDR1 and CDR2: SGHVS and FNYEAQ. Here the CDR3 reads CASSLFGAQGYTF. CDR3 DNA: TGTGCCAGCAGCTTATTCGGGGCGCAAGGCTACACCTTC. The full variable domain, its missing parts supplied by reference TRBV7-6 and TRBJ1-2, is GAGVSQSPRYKVTKRGQDVALRCDPISGHVSLYWYRQALGQGPEFLTYFNYEAQQDKSGLPNDRFSAERPEGSISTLTIQRTEQRDSAMYRCASSLFGAQGYTFGSGTRLTVV.

The chain couples TRBV5-1 to TRBJ1-4; D gene ambiguous. Germline V lookup: CDR1 SGHRS, CDR2 YFSETQ. The V end lost 0 bases, the J end lost 0 bases, and 12 bases lay between the germline ends. The CDR3 has 17 amino acids. The CDR3 DNA is TGCGCCAGCAGCTTGGGGACGGCGATCGCAACTAATGAAAAACTGTTTTTT. Amino acids: CASSLGTAIATNEKLFF.

CDR3 in amino acids: CSAFGQGHEQFF. Here the CDR3 DNA reads TGCAGCGCTTTCGGACAGGGACATGAGCAGTTCTTC. The chain is built from TRBV29-1 and TRBJ2-1; 8 positions match TRBD1. The CDR3 loop spans 12 amino acids. The germline CDR1 and CDR2 sequences are SQVTM and ANQGSEA. J was trimmed by 8 bases and V by 7 bases; bases with no gene match: 7.

This chain links TRBV7-9 with TRBJ1-1, with TRBD1 matching 7 bases. V shed 3 bases and J 3 bases; nucleotides not matched to a gene: 1. The V gene's germline CDR1 is SEHNR and CDR2 FQNEAQ (reference sequence). The CDR3 totals 13 residues. The CDR3 protein is CASSFGQDTEAFF. DNA of the CDR3: TGTGCCAGCAGCTTCGGACAGGACACTGAAGCTTTCTTT.

V and J are TRBV9 and TRBJ1-6, with D hard to call. The germline V and J ends were trimmed by 2 bases and 0 bases, with 9 bases remaining between them. Germline CDR1 and CDR2: SGDLS and YYNGEE. The CDR3 extends over 16 amino acids. The CDR3 is CASSVGTSSYNSPLHF. The DNA of the CDR3 is TGTGCCAGCAGCGTGGGCACGAGCTCCTATAATTCACCCCTCCACTTT.

This sequence joins TRBV7-2 and TRBJ2-3; D gene uncertain. Germline-derived CDR1 and CDR2 are SGHTA and FQGNSA. Trimming shortened V by 1 base and J by 8 bases, and 7 bases separated the two germline ends. The CDR3 contains 12 residues. CDR3 in amino acids: CASSLGPGTQYF. CDR3 nucleotides: TGTGCCAGCAGCTTAGGACCGGGTACGCAGTATTTT.

V usage is TRBV4-3 and J usage is TRBJ2-1, with D maybe TRBD1 (6 bases). Germline CDR1 LGHNA, CDR2 YSLEER. V was pared by 4 bases and J by 7 bases, with 17 bases between. This CDR3 has 15 residues. CDR3 sequence (DNA): TGCGCCAGCAGCCTCGGGCCTACAGGGAATAATGAGCAGTTCTTC. The encoded protein is CASSLGPTGNNEQFF.